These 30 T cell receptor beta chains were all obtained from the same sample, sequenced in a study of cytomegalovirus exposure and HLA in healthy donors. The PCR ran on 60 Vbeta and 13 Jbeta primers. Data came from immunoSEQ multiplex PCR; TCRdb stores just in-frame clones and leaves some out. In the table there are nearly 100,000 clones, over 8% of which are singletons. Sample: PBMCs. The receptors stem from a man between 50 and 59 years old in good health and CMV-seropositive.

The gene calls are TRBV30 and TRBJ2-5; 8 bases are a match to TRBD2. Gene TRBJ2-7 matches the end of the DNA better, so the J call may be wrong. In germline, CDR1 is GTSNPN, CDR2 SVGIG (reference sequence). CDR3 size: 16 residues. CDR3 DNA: TGTGCCTGGAGTGTATTTGGAAGCGGGAGAAACTACGAGCAGTACTTC. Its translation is CAWSVFGSGRNYEQYF.

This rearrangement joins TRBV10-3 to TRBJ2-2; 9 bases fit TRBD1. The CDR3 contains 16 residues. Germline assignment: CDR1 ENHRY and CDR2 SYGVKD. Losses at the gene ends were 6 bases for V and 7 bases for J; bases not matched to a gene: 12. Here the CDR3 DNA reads TGTGCCATCAGCCCCCAGGGACAGGGTAGGGTCGGGGAGCTGTTTTTT. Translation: CAISPQGQGRVGELFF.

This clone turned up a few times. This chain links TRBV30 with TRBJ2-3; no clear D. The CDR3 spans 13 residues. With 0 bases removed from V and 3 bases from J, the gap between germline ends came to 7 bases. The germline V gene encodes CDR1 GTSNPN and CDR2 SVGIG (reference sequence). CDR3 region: CAWSVVQTDTQYF. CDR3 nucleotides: TGTGCCTGGAGTGTCGTACAGACAGATACGCAGTATTTT.

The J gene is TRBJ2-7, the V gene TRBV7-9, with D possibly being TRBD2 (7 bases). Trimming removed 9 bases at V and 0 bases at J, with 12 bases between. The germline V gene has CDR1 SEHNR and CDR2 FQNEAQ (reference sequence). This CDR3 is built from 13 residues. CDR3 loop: CASQGRGSYEQYF. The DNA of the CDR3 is TGTGCCAGTCAGGGGAGGGGCTCCTACGAGCAGTACTTC.

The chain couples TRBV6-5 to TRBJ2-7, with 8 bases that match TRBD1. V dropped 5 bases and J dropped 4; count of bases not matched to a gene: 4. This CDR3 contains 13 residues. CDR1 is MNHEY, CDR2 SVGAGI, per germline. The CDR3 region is CASSADREYEQYF. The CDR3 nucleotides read TGTGCCAGCAGTGCGGACAGGGAATACGAGCAGTACTTC.

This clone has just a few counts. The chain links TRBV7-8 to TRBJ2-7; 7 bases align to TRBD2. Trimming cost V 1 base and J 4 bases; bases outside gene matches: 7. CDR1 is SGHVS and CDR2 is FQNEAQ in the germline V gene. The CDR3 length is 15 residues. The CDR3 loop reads CASSLDRTSAYEQYF. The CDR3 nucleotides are TGTGCCAGCAGCTTAGACAGGACTAGTGCGTACGAGCAGTACTTC. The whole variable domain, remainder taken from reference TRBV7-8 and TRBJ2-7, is GAGVSQSPRYKVAKRGQDVALRCDPISGHVSLFWYQQALGQGPEFLTYFQNEAQLDKSGLPSDRFFAERPEGSVSTLKIQRTQQEDSAVYLCASSLDRTSAYEQYFGPGTRLTVT.

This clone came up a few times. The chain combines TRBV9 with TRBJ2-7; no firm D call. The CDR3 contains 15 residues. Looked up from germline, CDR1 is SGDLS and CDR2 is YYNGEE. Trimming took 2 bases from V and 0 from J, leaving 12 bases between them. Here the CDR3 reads CASSVGSGVSYEQYF. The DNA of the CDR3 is TGTGCCAGCAGCGTCGGATCAGGCGTCTCCTACGAGCAGTACTTC.

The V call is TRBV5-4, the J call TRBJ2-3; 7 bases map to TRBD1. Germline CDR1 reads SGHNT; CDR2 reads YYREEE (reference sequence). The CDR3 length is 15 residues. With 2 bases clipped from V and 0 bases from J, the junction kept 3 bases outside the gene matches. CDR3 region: CASSFWDSSTDTQYF. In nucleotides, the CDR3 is TGTGCCAGCAGCTTTTGGGACAGTAGCACAGATACGCAGTATTTT.

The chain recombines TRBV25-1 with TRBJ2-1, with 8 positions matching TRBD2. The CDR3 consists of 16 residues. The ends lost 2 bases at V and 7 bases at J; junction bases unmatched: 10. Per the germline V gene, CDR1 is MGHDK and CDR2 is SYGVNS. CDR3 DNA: TGTGCCAGCAGTGAAGTAGCGGGAAGGAATAAGAATGAGCAGTTCTTC. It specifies CASSEVAGRNKNEQFF.

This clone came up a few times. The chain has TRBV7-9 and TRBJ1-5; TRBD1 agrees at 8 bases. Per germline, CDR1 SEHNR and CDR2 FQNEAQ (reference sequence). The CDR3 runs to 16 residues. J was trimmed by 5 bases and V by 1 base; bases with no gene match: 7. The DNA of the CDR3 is TGTGCCAGCAGCTTAGACGGCAGGGGGCCGGATCAGCCCCAGCATTTT. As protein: CASSLDGRGPDQPQHF.

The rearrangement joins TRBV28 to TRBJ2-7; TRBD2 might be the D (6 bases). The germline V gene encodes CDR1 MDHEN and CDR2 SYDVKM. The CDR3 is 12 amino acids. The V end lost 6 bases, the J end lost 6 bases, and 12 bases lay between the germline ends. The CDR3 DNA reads TGTGCCAGCAGGAGTCTGGGGGGCGAGCAGTACTTC. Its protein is CASRSLGGEQYF. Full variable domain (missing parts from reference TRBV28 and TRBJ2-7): DVKVTQSSRYLVKRTGEKVFLECVQDMDHENMFWYRQDPGLGLRLIYFSYDVKMKEKGDIPEGYSVSREKKERFSLILESASTNQTSMYLCASRSLGGEQYFGPGTRLTVT.

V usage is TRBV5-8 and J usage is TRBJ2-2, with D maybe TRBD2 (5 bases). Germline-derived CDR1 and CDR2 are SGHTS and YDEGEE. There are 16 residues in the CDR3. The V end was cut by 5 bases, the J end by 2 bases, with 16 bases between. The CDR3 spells CASRISLAPNTGELFF. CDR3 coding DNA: TGTGCCAGCAGGATATCCTTAGCGCCTAACACCGGGGAGCTGTTTTTT.

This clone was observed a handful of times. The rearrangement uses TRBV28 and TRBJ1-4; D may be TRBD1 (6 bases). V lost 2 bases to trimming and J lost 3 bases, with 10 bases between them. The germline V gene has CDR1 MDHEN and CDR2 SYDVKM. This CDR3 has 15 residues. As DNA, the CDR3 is TGTGCCAGCAGTTTAGCAGGGGCAGCTAATGAAAAACTGTTTTTT. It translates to CASSLAGAANEKLFF.

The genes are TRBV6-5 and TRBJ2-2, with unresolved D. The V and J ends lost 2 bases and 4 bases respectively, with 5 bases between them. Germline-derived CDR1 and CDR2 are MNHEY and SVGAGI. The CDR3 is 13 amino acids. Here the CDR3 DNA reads TGTGCCAGCAGTTACCTAACCACCGGGGAGCTGTTTTTT. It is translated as CASSYLTTGELFF.

The CDR3 bases are TGTGCCAGCAGTCTTAGAGGTTTTTCCAAAAACATTCAGTACTTC. Translating gives CASSLRGFSKNIQYF. The chain uses TRBV28 and TRBJ2-4; D is unclear. Trimming stripped 5 bases from V and 2 bases from J, with 13 bases between. The CDR3 extends over 15 amino acids. The germline V gene has CDR1 MDHEN and CDR2 SYDVKM.

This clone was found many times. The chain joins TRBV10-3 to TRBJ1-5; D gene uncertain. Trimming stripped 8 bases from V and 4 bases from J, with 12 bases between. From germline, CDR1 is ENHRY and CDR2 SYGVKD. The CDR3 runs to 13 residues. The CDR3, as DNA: TGTGCCATCTCGGGAGGGTTAAATCAGCCCCAGCATTTT. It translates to CAISGGLNQPQHF.

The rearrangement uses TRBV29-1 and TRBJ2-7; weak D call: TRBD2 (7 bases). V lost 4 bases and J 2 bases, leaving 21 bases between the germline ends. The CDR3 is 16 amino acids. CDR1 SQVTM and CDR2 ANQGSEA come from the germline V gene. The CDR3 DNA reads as TGCAGCGTTGGAGGGGGGGAGGGGAGGGGAGCCTACGAGCAGTACTTC. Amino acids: CSVGGGEGRGAYEQYF.

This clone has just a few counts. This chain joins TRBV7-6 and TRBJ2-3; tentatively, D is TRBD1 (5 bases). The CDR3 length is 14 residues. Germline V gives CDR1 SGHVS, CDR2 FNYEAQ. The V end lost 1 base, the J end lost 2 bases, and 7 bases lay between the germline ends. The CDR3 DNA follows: TGTGCCAGCAGCTTAGGACAGCTCACAGATACGCAGTATTTT. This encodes CASSLGQLTDTQYF.

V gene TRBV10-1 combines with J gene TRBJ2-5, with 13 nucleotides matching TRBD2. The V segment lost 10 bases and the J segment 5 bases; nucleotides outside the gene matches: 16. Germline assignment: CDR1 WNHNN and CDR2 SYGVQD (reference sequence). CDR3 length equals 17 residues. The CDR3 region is CATKPRTSGRSTETQYF. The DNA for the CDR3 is TGCGCCACCAAACCCCGGACTAGCGGGAGAAGCACGGAGACCCAGTACTTC.

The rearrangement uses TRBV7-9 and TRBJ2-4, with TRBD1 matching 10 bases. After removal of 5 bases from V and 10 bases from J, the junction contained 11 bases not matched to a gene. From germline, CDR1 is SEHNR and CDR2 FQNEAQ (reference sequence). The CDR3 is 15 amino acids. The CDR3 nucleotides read TGTGCCAGCAGCCCGGGACAGGGGAAACCAAATATTCAGTACTTC. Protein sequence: CASSPGQGKPNIQYF. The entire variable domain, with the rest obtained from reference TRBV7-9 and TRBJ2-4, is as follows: DTGVSQNPRHKITKRGQNVTFRCDPISEHNRLYWYRQTLGQGPEFLTYFQNEAQLEKSRLLSDRFSAERPKGSFSTLEIQRTEQGDSAMYLCASSPGQGKPNIQYFGAGTRLSVL.

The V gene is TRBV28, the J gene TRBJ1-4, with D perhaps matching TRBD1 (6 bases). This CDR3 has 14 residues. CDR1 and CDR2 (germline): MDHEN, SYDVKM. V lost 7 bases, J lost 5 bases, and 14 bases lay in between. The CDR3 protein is CASTLGGPNEKLFF. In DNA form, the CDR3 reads TGTGCCAGCACCCTAGGGGGACCGAATGAAAAACTGTTTTTT.

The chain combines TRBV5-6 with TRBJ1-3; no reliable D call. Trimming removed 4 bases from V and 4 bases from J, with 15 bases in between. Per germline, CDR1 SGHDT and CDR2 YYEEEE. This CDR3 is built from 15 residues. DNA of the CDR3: TGTGCCAGCAGCCCCTGGGGAGGCTACGGAAACACCATATATTTT. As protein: CASSPWGGYGNTIYF.

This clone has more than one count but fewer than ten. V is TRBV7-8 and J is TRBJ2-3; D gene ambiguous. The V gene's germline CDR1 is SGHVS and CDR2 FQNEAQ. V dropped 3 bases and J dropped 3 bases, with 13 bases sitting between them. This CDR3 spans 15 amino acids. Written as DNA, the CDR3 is TGTGCCAGCAGCTTCAGGCGCCAAGGTACAGATACGCAGTATTTT. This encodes CASSFRRQGTDTQYF.

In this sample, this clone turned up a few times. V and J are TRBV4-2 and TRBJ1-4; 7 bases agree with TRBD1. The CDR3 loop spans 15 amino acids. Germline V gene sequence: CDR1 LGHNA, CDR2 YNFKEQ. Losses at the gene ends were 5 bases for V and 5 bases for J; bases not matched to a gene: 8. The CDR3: CASSSSGQMNEKLFF. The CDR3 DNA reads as TGTGCCAGCAGCTCGTCGGGACAGATGAATGAAAAACTGTTTTTT.

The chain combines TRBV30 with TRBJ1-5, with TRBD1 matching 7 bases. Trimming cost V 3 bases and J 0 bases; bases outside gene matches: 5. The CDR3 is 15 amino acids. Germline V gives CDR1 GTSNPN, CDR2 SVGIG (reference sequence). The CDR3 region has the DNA TGTGCCTGGAGCCAGGACAGGTATAGCAATCAGCCCCAGCATTTT. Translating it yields CAWSQDRYSNQPQHF.

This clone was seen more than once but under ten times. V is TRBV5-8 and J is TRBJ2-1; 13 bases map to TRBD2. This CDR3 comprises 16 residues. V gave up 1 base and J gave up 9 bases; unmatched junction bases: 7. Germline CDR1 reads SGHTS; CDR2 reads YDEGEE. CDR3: CASSLRSTSGRFEQFF. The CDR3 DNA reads TGTGCCAGCAGCTTGAGGTCGACTAGCGGGAGGTTTGAGCAGTTCTTC.

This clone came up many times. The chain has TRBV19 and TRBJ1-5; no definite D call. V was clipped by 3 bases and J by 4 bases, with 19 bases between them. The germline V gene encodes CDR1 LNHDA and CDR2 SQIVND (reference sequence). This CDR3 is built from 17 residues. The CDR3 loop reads CASSILTPGRENQPQHF. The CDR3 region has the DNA TGTGCCAGTAGTATCCTCACCCCAGGTAGGGAGAATCAGCCCCAGCATTTT.

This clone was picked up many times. The CDR3 loop reads CASGGGFSGNTIYF. In DNA, the CDR3 is TGTGCCAGCGGGGGAGGGTTCTCTGGAAACACCATATATTTT. The gene calls are TRBV28 and TRBJ1-3; a possible D gene is TRBD1 (5 bases). This CDR3 spans 14 amino acids. The germline V gene encodes CDR1 MDHEN and CDR2 SYDVKM. The ends were cut back, 8 bases at V and 0 bases at J, with 11 bases in the middle.

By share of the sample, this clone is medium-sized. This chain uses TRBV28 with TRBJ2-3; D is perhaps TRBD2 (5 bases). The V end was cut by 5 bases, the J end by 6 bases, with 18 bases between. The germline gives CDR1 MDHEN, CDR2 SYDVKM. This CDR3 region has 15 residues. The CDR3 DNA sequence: TGTGCCAGCAGTCCCCCGGGGTACGTTGGGGATACGCAGTATTTT. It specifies CASSPPGYVGDTQYF. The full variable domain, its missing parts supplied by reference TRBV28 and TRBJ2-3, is DVKVTQSSRYLVKRTGEKVFLECVQDMDHENMFWYRQDPGLGLRLIYFSYDVKMKEKGDIPEGYSVSREKKERFSLILESASTNQTSMYLCASSPPGYVGDTQYFGPGTRLTVL.

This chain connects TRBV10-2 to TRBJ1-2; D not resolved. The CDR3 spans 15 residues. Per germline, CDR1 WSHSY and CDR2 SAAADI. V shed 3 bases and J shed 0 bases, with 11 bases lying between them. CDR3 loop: CASSETRGPNYGYTF. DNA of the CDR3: TGCGCCAGCAGTGAAACGAGAGGTCCTAACTATGGCTACACCTTC.